What follows describes a single T cell receptor beta chain. Its antigen remains unknown. The data derive from a study of human T cells and chemical hapten exposure. In the study overall: Donors were sensitized with 2% DPC on the upper inner arm. Study conclusions and caveats: Relative to control repertoires, expanded TCRs gave rise to significantly more large CDR3 similarity clusters.

Noted time point: patch test 1, 2 weeks after DPC sensitization. As to treatment: therapeutic diphenylcyclopropenone sensitization with weekly scalp DPC. Extraction of total RNA was performed on unfractionated whole blood. Germline assignment: CDR1 SGDLS and CDR2 YYNGEE. The CDR3 loop spans 15 amino acids. Germline trimming cut 3 bases from V and 2 bases from J; bases unmatched to any gene: 8. Single cDNA molecules in the library carried unique molecular identifiers attached during preparation. TCRdb reprocessed the RACE reads with MiXCR, giving one entry per CDR3 protein. The sample lists approximately 74,000 distinct CDR3 sequences; 32% were seen once.

The V call is TRBV9, the J call TRBJ2-7, with 7 positions matching TRBD1. The sequencing here drew on whole blood, taken in connection with sensitization to the hapten diphenylcyclopropenone (DPC). This TCR was recovered from a man aged 35 to 55 with alopecia areata. Some clones in this sample may be carry-over from other donors' samples. CDR3 in amino acids: CASSAWDSGPYEQYF. DNA of the CDR3: TGTGCCAGCAGCGCCTGGGACAGCGGCCCCTACGAGCAGTACTTC.